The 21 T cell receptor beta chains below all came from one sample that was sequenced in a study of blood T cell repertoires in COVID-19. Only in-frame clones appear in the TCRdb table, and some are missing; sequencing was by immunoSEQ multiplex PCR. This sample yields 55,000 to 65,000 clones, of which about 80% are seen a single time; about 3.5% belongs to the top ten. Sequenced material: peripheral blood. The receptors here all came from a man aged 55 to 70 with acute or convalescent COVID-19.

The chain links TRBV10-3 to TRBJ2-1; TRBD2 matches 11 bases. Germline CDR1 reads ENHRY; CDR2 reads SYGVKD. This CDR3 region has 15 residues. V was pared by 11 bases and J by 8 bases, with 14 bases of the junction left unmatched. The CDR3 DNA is TGTGCCTCCCAGGGGATAGCGGGAGGGCGGGATGAGCAGTTCTTC. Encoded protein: CASQGIAGGRDEQFF.

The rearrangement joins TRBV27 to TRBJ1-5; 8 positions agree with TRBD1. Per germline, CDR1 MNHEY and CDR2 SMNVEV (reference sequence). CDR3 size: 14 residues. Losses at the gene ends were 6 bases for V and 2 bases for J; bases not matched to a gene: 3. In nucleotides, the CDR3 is TGTGCCAGCAGGGGACAGGTTGGCAATCAGCCCCAGCATTTT. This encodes CASRGQVGNQPQHF.

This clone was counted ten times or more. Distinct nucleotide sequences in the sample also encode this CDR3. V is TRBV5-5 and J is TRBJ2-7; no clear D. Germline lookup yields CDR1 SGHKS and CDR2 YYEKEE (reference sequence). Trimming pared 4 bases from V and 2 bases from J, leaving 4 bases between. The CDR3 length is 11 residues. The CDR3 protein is CASSRAYEQYF. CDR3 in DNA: TGTGCCAGCAGCCGCGCCTACGAGCAGTACTTC.

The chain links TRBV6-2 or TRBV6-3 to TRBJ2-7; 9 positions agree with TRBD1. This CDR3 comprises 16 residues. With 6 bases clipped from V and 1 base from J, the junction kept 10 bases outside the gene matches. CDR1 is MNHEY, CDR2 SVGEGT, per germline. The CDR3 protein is CASRYAGGQGSYEQYF. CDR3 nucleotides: TGTGCCAGCAGGTACGCCGGGGGACAGGGTTCCTACGAGCAGTACTTC.

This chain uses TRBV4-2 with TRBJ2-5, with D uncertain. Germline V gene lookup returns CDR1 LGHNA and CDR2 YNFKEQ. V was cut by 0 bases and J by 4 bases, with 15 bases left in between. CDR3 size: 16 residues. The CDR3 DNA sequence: TGTGCCAGCAGCCAAGATCATGGAGTTGATGGAGAGACCCAGTACTTC. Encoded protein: CASSQDHGVDGETQYF.

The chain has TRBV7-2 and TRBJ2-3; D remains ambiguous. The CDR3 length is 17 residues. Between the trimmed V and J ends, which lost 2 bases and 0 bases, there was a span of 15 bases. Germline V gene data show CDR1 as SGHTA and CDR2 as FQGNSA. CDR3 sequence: CASSLYLFLSSTDTQYF. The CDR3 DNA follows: TGTGCCAGCAGCTTATATCTCTTCCTCTCTAGCACAGATACGCAGTATTTT.

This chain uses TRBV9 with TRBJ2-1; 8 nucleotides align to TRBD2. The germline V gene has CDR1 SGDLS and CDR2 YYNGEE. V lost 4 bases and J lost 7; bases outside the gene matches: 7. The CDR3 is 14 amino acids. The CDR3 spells CASSFAGTRNEQFF. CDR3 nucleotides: TGTGCCAGCAGCTTCGCCGGGACTAGAAATGAGCAGTTCTTC.

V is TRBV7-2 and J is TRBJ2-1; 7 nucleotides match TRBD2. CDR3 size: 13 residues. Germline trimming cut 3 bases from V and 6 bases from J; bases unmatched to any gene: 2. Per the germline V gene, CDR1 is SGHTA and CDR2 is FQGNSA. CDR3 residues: CASSFGRFNEQFF. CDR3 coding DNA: TGTGCCAGCAGCTTCGGGAGGTTCAATGAGCAGTTCTTC. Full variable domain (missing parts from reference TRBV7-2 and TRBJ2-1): GAGVSQSPSNKVTEKGKDVELRCDPISGHTALYWYRQSLGQGLEFLIYFQGNSAPDKSGLPSDRFSAERTGGSVSTLTIQRTQQEDSAVYLCASSFGRFNEQFFGPGTRLTVL.

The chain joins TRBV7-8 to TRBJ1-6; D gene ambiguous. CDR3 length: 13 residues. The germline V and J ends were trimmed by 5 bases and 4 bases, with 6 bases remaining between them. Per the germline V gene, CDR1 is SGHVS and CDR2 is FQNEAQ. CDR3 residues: CASSRQYNSPLHF. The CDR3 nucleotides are TGTGCCAGCAGCCGCCAATATAATTCACCCCTCCACTTT.

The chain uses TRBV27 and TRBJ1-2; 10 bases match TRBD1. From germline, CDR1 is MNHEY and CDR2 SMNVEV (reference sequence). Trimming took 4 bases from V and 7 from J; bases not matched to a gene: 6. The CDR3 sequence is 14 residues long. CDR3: CASSSGTGDGGYTF. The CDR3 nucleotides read TGTGCCAGCAGTTCGGGGACAGGGGACGGTGGCTACACCTTC.

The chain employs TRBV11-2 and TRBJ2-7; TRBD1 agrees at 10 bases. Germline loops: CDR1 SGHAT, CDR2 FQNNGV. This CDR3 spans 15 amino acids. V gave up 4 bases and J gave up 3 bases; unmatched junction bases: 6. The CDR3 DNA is TGTGCCAGCAGCTCGACAGGGGGCAGTTTCTACGAGCAGTACTTC. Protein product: CASSSTGGSFYEQYF.

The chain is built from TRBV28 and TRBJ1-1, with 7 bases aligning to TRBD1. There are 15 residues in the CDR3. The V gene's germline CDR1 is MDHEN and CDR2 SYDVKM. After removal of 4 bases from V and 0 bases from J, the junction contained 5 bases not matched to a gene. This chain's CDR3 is CASSSRGQLNTEAFF. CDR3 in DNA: TGTGCCAGCAGTTCCCGGGGACAGTTGAACACTGAAGCTTTCTTT.

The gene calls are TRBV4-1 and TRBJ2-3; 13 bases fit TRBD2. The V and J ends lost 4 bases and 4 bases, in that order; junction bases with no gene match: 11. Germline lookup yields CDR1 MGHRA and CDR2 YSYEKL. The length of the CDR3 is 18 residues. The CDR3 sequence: CASSPGPGLAGVADTQYF. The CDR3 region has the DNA TGCGCCAGCAGCCCCGGCCCAGGACTAGCGGGAGTTGCAGATACGCAGTATTTT.

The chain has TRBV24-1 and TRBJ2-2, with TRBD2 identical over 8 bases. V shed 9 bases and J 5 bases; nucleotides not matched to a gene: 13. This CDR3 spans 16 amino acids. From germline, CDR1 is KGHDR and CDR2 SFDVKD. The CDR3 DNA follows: TGTGCCACCTCTTCGTCCGGGACTAGGGCAACCGGGGAGCTGTTTTTT. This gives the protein CATSSSGTRATGELFF.

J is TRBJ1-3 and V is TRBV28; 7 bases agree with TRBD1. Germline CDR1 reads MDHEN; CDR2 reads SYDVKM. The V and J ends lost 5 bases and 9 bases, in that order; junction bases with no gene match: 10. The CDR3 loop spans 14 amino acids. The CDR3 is CASSPTGTLSTIYF. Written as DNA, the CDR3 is TGTGCCAGCAGTCCGACAGGGACTCTGAGCACCATATATTTT.

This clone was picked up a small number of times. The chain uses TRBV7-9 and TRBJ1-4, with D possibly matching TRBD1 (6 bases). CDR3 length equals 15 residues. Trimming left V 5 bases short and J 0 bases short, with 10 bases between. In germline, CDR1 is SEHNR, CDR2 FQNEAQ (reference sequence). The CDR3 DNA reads TGTGCCAGCAGCCTAGGACAGTCAACTAATGAAAAACTGTTTTTT. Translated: CASSLGQSTNEKLFF.

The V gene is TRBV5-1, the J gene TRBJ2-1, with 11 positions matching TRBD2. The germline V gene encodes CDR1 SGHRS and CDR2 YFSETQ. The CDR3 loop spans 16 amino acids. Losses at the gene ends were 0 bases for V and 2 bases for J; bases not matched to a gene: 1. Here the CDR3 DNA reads TGCGCCAGCAGCTTGGGACTAGCGGGACCCTACAATGAGCAGTTCTTC. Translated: CASSLGLAGPYNEQFF.

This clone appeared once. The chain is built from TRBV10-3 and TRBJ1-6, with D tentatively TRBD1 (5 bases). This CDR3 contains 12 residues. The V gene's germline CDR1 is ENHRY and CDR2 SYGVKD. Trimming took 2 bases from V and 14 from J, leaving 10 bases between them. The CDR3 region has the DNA TGTGCCATCAGTGAGACAGGCGGTACCCTCCACTTT. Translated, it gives CAISETGGTLHF.

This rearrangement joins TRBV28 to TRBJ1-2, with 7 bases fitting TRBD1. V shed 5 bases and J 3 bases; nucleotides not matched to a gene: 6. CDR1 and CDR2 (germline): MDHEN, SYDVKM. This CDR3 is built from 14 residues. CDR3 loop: CASSPGTVYYGYTF. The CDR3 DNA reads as TGTGCCAGCAGTCCCGGGACAGTGTACTATGGCTACACCTTC.

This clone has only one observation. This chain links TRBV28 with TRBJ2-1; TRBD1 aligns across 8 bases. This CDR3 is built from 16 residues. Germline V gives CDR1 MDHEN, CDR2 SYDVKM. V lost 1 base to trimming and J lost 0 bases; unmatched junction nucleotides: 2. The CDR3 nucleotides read TGTGCCAGCAGTTTATATGGGACAGGCTCCTACAATGAGCAGTTCTTC. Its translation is CASSLYGTGSYNEQFF.

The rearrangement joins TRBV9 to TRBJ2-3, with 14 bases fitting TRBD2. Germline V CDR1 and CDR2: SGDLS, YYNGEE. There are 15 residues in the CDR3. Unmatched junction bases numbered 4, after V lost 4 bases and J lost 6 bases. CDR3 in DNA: TGTGCCAGCAGCCCGAGACTAGCGGGAGGGGATACGCAGTATTTT. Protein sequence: CASSPRLAGGDTQYF.